The clone carrying this TCR beta chain was detected only once. The protocol was immunoSEQ multiplex PCR, while the TCRdb copy is restricted to in-frame clones and leaves out a portion. In the table there are roughly 83,000 clones, around nine tenths of which are singletons. Trimming took 0 bases from V and 2 from J; bases not matched to a gene: 5. CDR1 is MGHRA and CDR2 is YSYEKL in the germline V gene. This CDR3 contains 17 residues. The data belong to a study of blood T cell repertoires in COVID-19. The material sequenced was peripheral blood. The sequence came from a man older than 75 with active or convalescent COVID-19. The chain joins TRBV4-1 to TRBJ1-1; the match to TRBD1 covers 11 bases. CDR3 DNA sequence: TGCGCCAGCAGCCAAGAGGGGACAGGGGGGGATAACACTGAAGCTTTCTTT. It translates to CASSQEGTGGDNTEAFF.